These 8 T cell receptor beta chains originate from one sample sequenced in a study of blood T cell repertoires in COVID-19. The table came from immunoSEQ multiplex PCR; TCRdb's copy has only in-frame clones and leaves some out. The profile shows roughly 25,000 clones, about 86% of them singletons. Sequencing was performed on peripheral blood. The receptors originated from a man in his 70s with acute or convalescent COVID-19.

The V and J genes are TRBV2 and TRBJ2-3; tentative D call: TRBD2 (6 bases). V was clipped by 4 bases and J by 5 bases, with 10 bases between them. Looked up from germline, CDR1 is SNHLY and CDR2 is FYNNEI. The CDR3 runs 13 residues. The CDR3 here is CASSGEAGDTQYF. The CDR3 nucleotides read TGTGCCAGCAGTGGGGAGGCCGGAGATACGCAGTATTTT.

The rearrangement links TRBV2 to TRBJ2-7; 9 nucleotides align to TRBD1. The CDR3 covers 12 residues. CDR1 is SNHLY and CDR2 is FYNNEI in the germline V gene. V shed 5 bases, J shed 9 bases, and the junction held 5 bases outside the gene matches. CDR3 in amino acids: CASSRGQGGQYF. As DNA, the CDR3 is TGTGCCAGCAGTCGGGGACAGGGCGGGCAGTACTTC.

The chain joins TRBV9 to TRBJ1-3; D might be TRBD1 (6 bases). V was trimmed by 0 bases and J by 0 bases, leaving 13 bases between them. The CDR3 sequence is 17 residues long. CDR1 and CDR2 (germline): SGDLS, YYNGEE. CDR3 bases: TGTGCCAGCAGCGTAGCCCCCGACAGGAGCTCTGGAAACACCATATATTTT. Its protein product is CASSVAPDRSSGNTIYF.

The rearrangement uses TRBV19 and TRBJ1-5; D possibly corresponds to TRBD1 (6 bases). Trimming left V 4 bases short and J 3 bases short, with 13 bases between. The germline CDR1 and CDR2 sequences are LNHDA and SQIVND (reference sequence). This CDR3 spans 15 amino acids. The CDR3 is CASSKGQSPNQPQHF. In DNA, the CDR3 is TGTGCCAGTAGTAAAGGACAGTCTCCCAATCAGCCCCAGCATTTT.

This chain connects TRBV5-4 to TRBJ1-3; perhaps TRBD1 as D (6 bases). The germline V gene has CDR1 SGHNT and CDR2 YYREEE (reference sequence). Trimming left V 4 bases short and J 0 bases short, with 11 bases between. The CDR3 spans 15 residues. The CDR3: CASSRQGSSGNTIYF. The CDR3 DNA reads TGTGCCAGCAGCAGGCAGGGGAGCTCTGGAAACACCATATATTTT.

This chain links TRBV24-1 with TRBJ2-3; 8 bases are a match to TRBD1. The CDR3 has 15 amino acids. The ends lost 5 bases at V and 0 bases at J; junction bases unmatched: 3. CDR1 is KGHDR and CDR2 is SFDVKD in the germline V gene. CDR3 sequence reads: CATSARQGSTDTQYF. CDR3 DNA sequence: TGTGCCACCAGTGCCAGACAGGGGAGCACAGATACGCAGTATTTT.

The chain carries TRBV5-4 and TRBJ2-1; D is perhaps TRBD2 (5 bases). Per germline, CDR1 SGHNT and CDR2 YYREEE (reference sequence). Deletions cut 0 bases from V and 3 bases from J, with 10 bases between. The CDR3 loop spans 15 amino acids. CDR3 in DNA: TGTGCCAGCAGCTTGGCCGCTAGCAACTACAATGAGCAGTTCTTC. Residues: CASSLAASNYNEQFF.

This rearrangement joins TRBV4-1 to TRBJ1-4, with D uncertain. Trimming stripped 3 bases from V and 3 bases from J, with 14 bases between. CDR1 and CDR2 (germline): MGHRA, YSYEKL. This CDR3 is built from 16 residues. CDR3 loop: CASSHPGGRANEKLFF. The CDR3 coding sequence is TGCGCCAGCAGCCACCCCGGCGGGAGGGCTAATGAAAAACTGTTTTTT.